Shown below are 8 T cell receptor beta chains from a single sample sequenced in a study of T-cell memory formation after mild COVID-19. TCRdb redid the calling of the 5' RACE reads with MiXCR, one entry per CDR3 protein. The top ten hold about 12% of the sample, which has 40,000 to 60,000 distinct CDR3 sequences, over 9% seen once. The sample comprised PBMCs or a T cell subset sorted from them (not recorded which). The origin of the receptors is an adult woman who had mild COVID-19 (a few samples of this study predate the infection). Cell type and time point are not known.

In its sample, this clonotype was seen many times. This sequence joins TRBV12-3 or TRBV12-4 and TRBJ2-2; D is unclear. V lost 3 bases and J lost 7, with 6 bases in between. This CDR3 has 12 amino acids. The CDR3 reads CASSFEGGELFF. In DNA, the CDR3 is TGTGCCAGCAGTTTTGAAGGCGGGGAGCTGTTTTTT.

This chain connects TRBV2 to TRBJ2-5, with D hard to call. Between the trimmed V and J ends, which lost 3 bases and 1 base, there was a span of 9 bases. Germline CDR1 reads SNHLY; CDR2 reads FYNNEI. This CDR3 region has 14 residues. The CDR3 region has the DNA TGTGCCAGCAGTGAGCGGCAGCTCCAAGAGACCCAGTACTTC. It specifies CASSERQLQETQYF.

This clonotype was observed at least ten times. The chain joins TRBV20-1 to TRBJ2-7; perhaps D is TRBD1 or TRBD2 (5 bases each). The CDR3 runs 15 residues. The V end was cut by 4 bases, the J end by 3 bases, with 19 bases between. Germline lookup yields CDR1 DFQATT and CDR2 SNEGSKA (reference sequence). The CDR3 DNA follows: TGCAGTGCTACGCCTTTAGGGACGGAAAACTACGAGCAGTACTTC. Translation: CSATPLGTENYEQYF.

V is TRBV7-8 and J is TRBJ2-1; D assignment may be TRBD1 or TRBD2 (5 bases each). Trimming shortened V by 3 bases and J by 3 bases, and 15 bases separated the two germline ends. The CDR3 sequence is 16 residues long. Germline lookup yields CDR1 SGHVS and CDR2 FQNEAQ. CDR3 sequence reads: CASSFLAMTVYNEQFF. CDR3 nucleotide sequence: TGTGCCAGCAGCTTCCTAGCAATGACAGTCTACAATGAGCAGTTCTTC. The entire variable domain, with the rest obtained from reference TRBV7-8 and TRBJ2-1, is as follows: GAGVSQSPRYKVAKRGQDVALRCDPISGHVSLFWYQQALGQGPEFLTYFQNEAQLDKSGLPSDRFFAERPEGSVSTLKIQRTQQEDSAVYLCASSFLAMTVYNEQFFGPGTRLTVL.

In its sample, this clonotype was seen many times. This chain links TRBV20-1 with TRBJ2-1; 12 bases agree with TRBD2. J was trimmed by 9 bases and V by 1 base; bases with no gene match: 19. Germline lookup yields CDR1 DFQATT and CDR2 SNEGSKA (reference sequence). The CDR3 has 19 residues. The CDR3 here is CSARGTSGTSPSTLFEQFF. The DNA for the CDR3 is TGCAGTGCTAGAGGGACTAGCGGGACCTCCCCCTCTACCTTGTTTGAGCAGTTCTTC.

V usage is TRBV20-1 and J usage is TRBJ2-1; 14 bases fit TRBD2. Germline values: CDR1 DFQATT, CDR2 SNEGSKA (reference sequence). This CDR3 comprises 16 residues. The V gene end was trimmed by 6 bases and the J gene end by 2 bases; junction bases not matched to a gene: 6. The CDR3 bases are TGCAGTGCAATGGGACTAGCGGGGGCAACCTACAATGAGCAGTTCTTC. Amino acid sequence: CSAMGLAGATYNEQFF.

This clonotype was seen at least ten times. This chain uses TRBV18 with TRBJ2-2; D uncertain. CDR3 length: 11 residues. V was shortened by 5 bases and J by 4 bases, with 2 bases between the two germline ends. CDR1 KGHSH and CDR2 LQKENI come from the germline V gene. CDR3 protein: CASSGTGELFF. CDR3 sequence (DNA): TGTGCCAGCTCAGGCACCGGGGAGCTGTTTTTT.

The CDR3 region is CASSPRLTGQGSSYEQYF. The CDR3 nucleotides are TGTGCCAGCAGCCCGCGTTTGACGGGACAGGGTAGTTCCTACGAGCAGTACTTC. The chain employs TRBV5-6 and TRBJ2-7; the match to TRBD1 covers 9 bases. The CDR3 length is 18 residues. Germline values: CDR1 SGHDT, CDR2 YYEEEE. J gave up 1 base and V 4 bases, and 15 bases lay outside the gene matches.